The following is a TCR beta chain sequence with its context. The junction and the germline gene differ at one end; a read error may be behind it. The data originate from a study of tumor and adjacent non-tumor tissue in lung cancer. The template was RNA from unsorted bulk tissue. The library came from three nested PCR rounds adapted from ARM-PCR protocols. TCRdb re-called the multiplex PCR reads with MiXCR, one entry per CDR3 protein. The sample yields approximately 130,000 distinct CDR3 sequences, about 66% seen once. Germline lookup yields CDR1 SGHAT and CDR2 FQNNGV. The CDR3 covers 14 residues. The receptor was isolated from a man aged 25-40 years with non-small cell lung cancer. Sequenced input: lung tumor tissue. V is TRBV11-2 and J is TRBJ2-3; D remains unclear. The chain's CDR3 is CASSLRRATDTQYF. The CDR3 coding sequence is TGTGCCAGCAGCCTAAGACGGGCCACAGATACACAGTATTTT.